Sequencing of this T cell receptor (beta chain) was carried out in a study of blood T cell repertoires in COVID-19. Original methodology: Amplifying reference gene primers gave estimates of nucleated cell counts. The assay was immunoSEQ multiplex PCR, and TCRdb's table has in-frame clones only and misses some. V, J and clone size reflect that table, while D and trimming were determined from the DNA. Of 150,000 to 200,000 clones in the sample, approximately 80% were seen once. This CDR3 is 13 amino acids long. V trimming: 4 bases; J trimming: 8 bases; junction bases outside the gene matches: 4. Germline assignment: CDR1 SGDLS and CDR2 YYNGEE. Living in 24 US areas, the participants were between 18 and 89 years of age. Symptom resolution, clearance, or two negative PCRs marked the recovered donors of Cohort 3.

The chain couples TRBV9 to TRBJ2-1; 9 positions agree with TRBD2. Sequenced input: PBMCs or T cells enriched from blood (not recorded which). The sequence derives from a woman in her sixties who had recovered from COVID-19. CDR3 protein: CASSSRTSDEQFF. Here the CDR3 DNA reads TGTGCCAGCAGCTCCCGGACTAGCGATGAGCAGTTCTTC.